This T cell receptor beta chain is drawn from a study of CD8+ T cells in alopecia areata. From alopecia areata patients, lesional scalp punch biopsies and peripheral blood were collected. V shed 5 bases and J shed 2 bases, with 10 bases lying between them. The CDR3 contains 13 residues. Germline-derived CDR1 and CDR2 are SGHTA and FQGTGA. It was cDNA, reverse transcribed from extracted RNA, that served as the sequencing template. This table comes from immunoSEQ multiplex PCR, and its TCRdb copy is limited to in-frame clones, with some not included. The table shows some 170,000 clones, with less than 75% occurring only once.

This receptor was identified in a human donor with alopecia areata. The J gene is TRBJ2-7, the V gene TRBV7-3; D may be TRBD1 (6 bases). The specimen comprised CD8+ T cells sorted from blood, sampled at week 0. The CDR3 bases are TGTGCCAGCAGCCGGGACACCACCTACGAGCAGTACTTC. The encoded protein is CASSRDTTYEQYF.